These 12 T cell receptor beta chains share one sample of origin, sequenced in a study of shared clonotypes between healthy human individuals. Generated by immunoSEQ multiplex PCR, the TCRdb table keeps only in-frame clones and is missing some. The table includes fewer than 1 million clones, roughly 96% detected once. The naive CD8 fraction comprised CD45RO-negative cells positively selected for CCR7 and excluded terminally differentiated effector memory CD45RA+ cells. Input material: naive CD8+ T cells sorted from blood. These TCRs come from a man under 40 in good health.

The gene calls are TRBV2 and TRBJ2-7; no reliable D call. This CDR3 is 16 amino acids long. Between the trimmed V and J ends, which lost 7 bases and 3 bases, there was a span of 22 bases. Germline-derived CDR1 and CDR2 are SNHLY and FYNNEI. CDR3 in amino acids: CASTEGDQKANYEQYF. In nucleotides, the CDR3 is TGTGCCAGCACCGAAGGAGACCAAAAAGCCAACTACGAGCAGTACTTC.

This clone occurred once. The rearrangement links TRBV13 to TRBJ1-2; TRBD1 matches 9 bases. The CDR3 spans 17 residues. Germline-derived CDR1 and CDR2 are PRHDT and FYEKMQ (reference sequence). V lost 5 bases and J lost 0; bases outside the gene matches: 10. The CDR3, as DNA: TGTGCCAGCAGCAGTGACAGGGGGGTAGACACTAACTATGGCTACACCTTC. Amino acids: CASSSDRGVDTNYGYTF. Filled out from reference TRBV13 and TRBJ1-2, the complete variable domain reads AAGVIQSPRHLIKEKRETATLKCYPIPRHDTVYWYQQGPGQDPQFLISFYEKMQSDKGSIPDRFSAQQFSDYHSELNMSSLELGDSALYFCASSSDRGVDTNYGYTFGSGTRLTVV.

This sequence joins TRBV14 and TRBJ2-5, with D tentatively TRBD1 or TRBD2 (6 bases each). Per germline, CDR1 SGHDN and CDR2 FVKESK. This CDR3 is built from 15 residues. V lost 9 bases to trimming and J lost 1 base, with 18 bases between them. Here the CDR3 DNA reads TGTGCCAGGATTACCACAGGGAGGCCCCAAGAGACCCAGTACTTC. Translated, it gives CARITTGRPQETQYF.

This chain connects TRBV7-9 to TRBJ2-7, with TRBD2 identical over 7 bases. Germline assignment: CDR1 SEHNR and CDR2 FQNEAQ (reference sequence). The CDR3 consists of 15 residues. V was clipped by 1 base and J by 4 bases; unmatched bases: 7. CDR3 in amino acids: CASSLVAGDRYEQYF. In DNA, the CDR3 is TGTGCCAGCAGCTTAGTTGCGGGAGATCGATACGAGCAGTACTTC.

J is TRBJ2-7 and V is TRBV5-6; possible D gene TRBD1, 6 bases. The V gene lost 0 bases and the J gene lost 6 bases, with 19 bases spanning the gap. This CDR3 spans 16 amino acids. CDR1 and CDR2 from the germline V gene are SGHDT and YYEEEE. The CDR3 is CASSLDFGQRPSEQYF. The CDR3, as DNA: TGTGCCAGCAGCTTGGACTTTGGACAGCGGCCCAGCGAGCAGTACTTC. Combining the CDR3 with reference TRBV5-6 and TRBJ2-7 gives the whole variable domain DAGVTQSPTHLIKTRGQQVTLRCSPKSGHDTVSWYQQALGQGPQFIFQYYEEEERQRGNFPDRFSGHQFPNYSSELNVNALLLGDSALYLCASSLDFGQRPSEQYFGPGTRLTVT.

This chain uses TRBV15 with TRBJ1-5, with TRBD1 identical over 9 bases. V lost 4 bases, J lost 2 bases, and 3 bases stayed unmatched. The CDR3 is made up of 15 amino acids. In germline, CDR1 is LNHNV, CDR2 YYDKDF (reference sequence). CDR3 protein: CATSKTGGGNQPQHF. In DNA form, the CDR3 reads TGTGCCACCAGCAAGACAGGGGGGGGCAATCAGCCCCAGCATTTT.

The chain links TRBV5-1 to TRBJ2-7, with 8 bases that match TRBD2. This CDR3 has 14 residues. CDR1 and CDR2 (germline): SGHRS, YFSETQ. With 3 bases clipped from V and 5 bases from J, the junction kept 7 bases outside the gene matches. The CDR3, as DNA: TGCGCCAGCAGCTCCAGCGGGAGCGGGGACGAGCAGTACTTC. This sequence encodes CASSSSGSGDEQYF.

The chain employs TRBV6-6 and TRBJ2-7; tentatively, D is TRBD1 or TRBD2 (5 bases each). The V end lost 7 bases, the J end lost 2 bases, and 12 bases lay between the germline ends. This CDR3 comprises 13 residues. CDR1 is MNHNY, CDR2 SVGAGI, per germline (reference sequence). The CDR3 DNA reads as TGTGCCAGCACGCCGGGACCGCCCTACGAGCAGTACTTC. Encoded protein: CASTPGPPYEQYF.

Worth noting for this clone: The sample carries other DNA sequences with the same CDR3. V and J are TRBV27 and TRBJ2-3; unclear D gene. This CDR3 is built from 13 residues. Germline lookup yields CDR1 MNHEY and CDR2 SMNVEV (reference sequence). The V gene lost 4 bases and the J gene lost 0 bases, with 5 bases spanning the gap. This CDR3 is CASSSLSTDTQYF. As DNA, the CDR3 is TGTGCCAGCAGTTCCCTTAGCACAGATACGCAGTATTTT.

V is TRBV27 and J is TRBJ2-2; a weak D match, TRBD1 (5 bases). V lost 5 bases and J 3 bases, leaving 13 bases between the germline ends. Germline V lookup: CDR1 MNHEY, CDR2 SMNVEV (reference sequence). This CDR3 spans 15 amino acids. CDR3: CASSPSWGHTGELFF. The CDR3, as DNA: TGTGCCAGCAGTCCCTCCTGGGGCCACACCGGGGAGCTGTTTTTT.

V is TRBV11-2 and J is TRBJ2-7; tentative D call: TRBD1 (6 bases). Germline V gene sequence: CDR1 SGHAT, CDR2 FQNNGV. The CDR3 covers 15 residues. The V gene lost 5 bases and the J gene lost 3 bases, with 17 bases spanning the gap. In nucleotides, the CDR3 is TGTGCCAGCAGCCACCCCTCCGGGACACTCTACGAGCAGTACTTC. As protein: CASSHPSGTLYEQYF.

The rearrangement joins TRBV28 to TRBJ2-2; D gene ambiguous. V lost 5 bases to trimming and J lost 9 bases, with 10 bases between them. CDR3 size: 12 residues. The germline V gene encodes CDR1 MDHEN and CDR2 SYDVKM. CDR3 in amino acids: CASSVGSRELFF. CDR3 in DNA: TGTGCCAGCAGTGTAGGAAGTAGGGAGCTGTTTTTT.